A selection of T cell receptor beta chains follows, all from one sample in a study of CD8+ T cells in alopecia areata. Some clones are missing from TCRdb's copy, which holds only in-frame ones; the method was immunoSEQ multiplex PCR. Of roughly 200,000 clones in the sample, roughly three fifths are singletons; the top ten hold approximately 4.9%. The sequenced material came from CD8+ T cells sorted from blood. The receptors derive from a human donor in good health. Each CDR3 is given with its conserved first and last residue. D genes are given only for firm matches. Clone size appears in some rows only: once, few, many, or a class for an expanded clone.

>.|TRBV5-1|TRBD2|TRBJ2-5
CASSLRTSGETQYF
TGCGCCAGCAGCTTGCGGACTAGCGGGGAGACCCAGTACTTC
>.|TRBV2|.|TRBJ1-1
CASSEGSSMNTEAFF
TGTGCCAGCAGTGAGGGGTCCTCAATGAACACTGAAGCTTTCTTT
>.|TRBV4-1|.|TRBJ2-7
CASSQDQAPYEQYF
TGCGCCAGCAGCCAAGATCAGGCGCCCTACGAGCAGTACTTC
>few|TRBV7-9|TRBD1|TRBJ1-3
CASWTGENTIYF
TGTGCCAGCTGGACAGGGGAAAACACCATATATTTT
>.|TRBV7-9|.|TRBJ1-5
CASSLEGDNQPQHF
TGTGCCAGCAGCTTAGAAGGAGACAATCAGCCCCAGCATTTT
>.|TRBV13|.|TRBJ2-1
CASSGRTRNEQFF
TGTGCCAGCAGCGGACGGACTCGAAATGAGCAGTTCTTC
>.|TRBV7-2|.|TRBJ1-5
CASETWGAHSPESNQPQHF
TGTGCCAGCGAGACATGGGGGGCTCATAGCCCCGAAAGCAATCAGCCCCAGCATTTT
>.|TRBV27|.|TRBJ1-5
CASRGDGYSNQPQHF
TGTGCCAGCAGAGGGGACGGATATAGCAATCAGCCCCAGCATTTT
>.|TRBV9|.|TRBJ2-7
CASSPSGSYEQYF
TGTGCCAGCAGCCCGTCGGGCTCCTACGAGCAGTACTTC
>.|TRBV30|.|TRBJ2-1
CAWSGTDNEQFF
TGTGCCTGGAGTGGGACGGACAATGAGCAGTTCTTC
>few|TRBV9|TRBD2|TRBJ2-7
CASSTHPDEREGYEQYF
TGTGCCAGCAGCACTCACCCTGACGAGAGGGAGGGGTACGAGCAGTACTTC
>.|TRBV2|.|TRBJ2-3
CATRTWSTDTQYF
TGTGCCACCCGTACCTGGAGCACAGATACGCAGTATTTT
>few|TRBV7-6|.|TRBJ1-4
CASSPEAGTNEKLFF
TGTGCCAGCAGCCCAGAGGCGGGAACTAATGAAAAACTGTTTTTT
>.|TRBV7-9|TRBD1|TRBJ2-7
CASSDTTGRDEQYF
TGTGCCAGCAGCGATACGACAGGGAGAGACGAGCAGTACTTC
>.|TRBV5-1|.|TRBJ1-1
CASSPSATEAFF
TGCGCCAGCTCCCCCTCCGCGACTGAAGCTTTCTTT
>.|TRBV9|TRBD1|TRBJ2-7
CASSKGQVAYEQYF
TGTGCCAGCAGTAAAGGACAGGTTGCCTACGAGCAGTACTTC
>.|TRBV5-1|TRBD2|TRBJ2-1
CASSPRLGRDEQFF
TGCGCCAGCAGCCCACGGCTAGGGAGGGATGAGCAGTTCTTC
>few|TRBV27|TRBD1|TRBJ1-1
CASSLQGAAEAFF
TGTGCCAGCAGTTTACAGGGGGCCGCTGAAGCTTTCTTT
>.|TRBV18|.|TRBJ2-7
CASSDGQAYEQYF
TGTGCCAGCTCCGATGGGCAGGCCTACGAGCAGTACTTC
>few|TRBV19|.|TRBJ1-1
CASSPPMNTEAFF
TGTGCCAGTAGTCCCCCCATGAACACTGAAGCTTTCTTT
>.|TRBV15|TRBD1|TRBJ2-7
CATSRYLDRGPYEQYF
TGTGCCACCAGCAGATACCTAGACAGGGGACCCTACGAGCAGTACTTC
>.|TRBV29-1|.|TRBJ1-2
CSVGPDPGTSPTVYGYTF
TGCAGCGTTGGCCCGGACCCCGGGACCTCTCCTACCGTCTATGGCTACACCTTC
>few|TRBV2|TRBD1|TRBJ2-1
CASSPGDRPYNEQFF
TGTGCCAGCAGCCCTGGGGACAGACCATACAATGAGCAGTTCTTC
>.|TRBV14|TRBD2|TRBJ2-3
CASSQDSGGTDTQYF
TGTGCCAGCAGCCAAGATAGCGGGGGGACAGATACGCAGTATTTT
>.|TRBV15|.|TRBJ2-5
CATSSLFWTDKQETQYF
TGTGCCACCAGCAGCTTATTTTGGACAGATAAGCAAGAGACCCAGTACTTC
>once|TRBV5-4|TRBD1|TRBJ2-1
CASSIQGAGNEQFF
TGTGCCAGCAGCATACAGGGGGCTGGGAATGAGCAGTTCTTC
>few|TRBV2|.|TRBJ2-3
CASSNGVDTQYF
TGTGCCAGCAGTAACGGGGTAGATACGCAGTATTTT
>few|TRBV27|.|TRBJ2-7
CASSEFGELEQYF
TGTGCCAGCAGTGAGTTTGGGGAGCTCGAGCAGTACTTC